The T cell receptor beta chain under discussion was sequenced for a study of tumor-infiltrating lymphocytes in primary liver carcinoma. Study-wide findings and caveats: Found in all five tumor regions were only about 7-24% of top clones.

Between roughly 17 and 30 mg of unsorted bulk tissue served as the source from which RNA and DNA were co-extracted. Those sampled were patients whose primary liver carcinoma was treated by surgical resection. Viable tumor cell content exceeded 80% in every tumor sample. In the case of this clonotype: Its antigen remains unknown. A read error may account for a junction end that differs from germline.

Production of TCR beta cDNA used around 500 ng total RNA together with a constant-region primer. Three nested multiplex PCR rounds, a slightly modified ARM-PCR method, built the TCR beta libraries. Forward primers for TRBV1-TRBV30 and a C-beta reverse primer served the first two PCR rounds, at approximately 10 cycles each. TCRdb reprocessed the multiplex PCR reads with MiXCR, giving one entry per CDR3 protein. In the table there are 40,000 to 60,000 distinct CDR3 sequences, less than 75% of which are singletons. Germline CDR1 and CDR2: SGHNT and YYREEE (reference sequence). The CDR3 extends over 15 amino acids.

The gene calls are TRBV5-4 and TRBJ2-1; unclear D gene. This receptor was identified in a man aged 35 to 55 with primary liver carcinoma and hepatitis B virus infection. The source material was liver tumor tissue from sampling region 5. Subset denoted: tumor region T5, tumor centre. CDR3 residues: CASCPNSAGYNEQFF. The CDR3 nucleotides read TGTGCCAGCTGTCCAAACTCGGCAGGCTACAATGAACAGTTCTTC.